The next 32 T cell receptor beta chains were all read from a single sample in a study of early stage breast cancer tumors. The assay was immunoSEQ multiplex PCR, and TCRdb's table has in-frame clones only and misses some. The sample consists of 27,000 or so clones, 80% to 90% of them appearing once. The sample consisted of blood. These receptors all stem from a person aged 45-60 years with breast cancer.

This clone was detected only once. This sample also contains other DNA sequences that code for the same CDR3. The V call is TRBV9, the J call TRBJ1-1; no clear D. V lost 0 bases, J lost 1 base, and 4 bases lay in between. The germline gives CDR1 SGDLS, CDR2 YYNGEE. The CDR3 contains 13 residues. The CDR3 is CASSVGANTEAFF. The CDR3 nucleotides read TGTGCCAGCAGCGTAGGCGCGAACACTGAAGCTTTCTTT. Looking up the rest from reference TRBV9 and TRBJ1-1 gives the full variable domain: DSGVTQTPKHLITATGQRVTLRCSPRSGDLSVYWYQQSLDQGLQFLIQYYNGEERAKGNILERFSAQQFPDLHSELNLSSLELGDSALYFCASSVGANTEAFFGQGTRLTVV.

The chain carries TRBV27 and TRBJ1-1; D is ambiguous. Germline V gene sequence: CDR1 MNHEY, CDR2 SMNVEV (reference sequence). V lost 8 bases to trimming and J lost 5 bases, with 12 bases between them. This CDR3 is 12 amino acids long. The CDR3 nucleotides read TGTGCCAGCGGACCTTATGGAACTGAAGCTTTCTTT. Residues: CASGPYGTEAFF.

The V gene is TRBV9, the J gene TRBJ2-4, with 7 bases fitting TRBD1. Germline V gene lookup returns CDR1 SGDLS and CDR2 YYNGEE. The V and J ends lost 2 bases and 8 bases, in that order; junction bases with no gene match: 4. CDR3 length: 13 amino acids. The CDR3 nucleotides are TGTGCCAGCAGCGTCAACACAGGGGACATTCAGTACTTC. Translated: CASSVNTGDIQYF.

This clone was seen more than once but under ten times. The chain recombines TRBV5-4 with TRBJ1-2; TRBD1 matches 9 bases. The length of the CDR3 is 12 residues. V was clipped by 4 bases and J by 8 bases; unmatched bases: 3. In germline, CDR1 is SGHNT, CDR2 YYREEE (reference sequence). CDR3 nucleotides: TGTGCCAGCAGCCGACAGGGGGACGGCTACACCTTC. Translating gives CASSRQGDGYTF.

The genes are TRBV19 and TRBJ1-1, with D hard to call. CDR3 size: 12 residues. V lost 5 bases and J 0 bases, leaving 4 bases between the germline ends. Germline CDR1 reads LNHDA; CDR2 reads SQIVND (reference sequence). The chain's CDR3 is CASSEVNTEAFF. The CDR3 DNA sequence: TGTGCCAGTAGTGAAGTGAACACTGAAGCTTTCTTT.

This chain uses TRBV10-2 with TRBJ1-1; D is ambiguous. The CDR3 is made up of 14 amino acids. Between the trimmed V and J ends, which lost 4 bases and 6 bases, there was a span of 15 bases. Germline-derived CDR1 and CDR2 are WSHSY and SAAADI. The chain's CDR3 is CASSGTHSLAEAFF. DNA of the CDR3: TGCGCCAGCAGTGGGACCCACTCGTTGGCTGAAGCTTTCTTT.

The chain joins TRBV2 to TRBJ2-5; D remains unclear. V was clipped by 4 bases and J by 3 bases, with 12 bases between them. The CDR3 contains 14 residues. Germline V gives CDR1 SNHLY, CDR2 FYNNEI. This CDR3 reads CASSARLMKETQYF. CDR3 bases: TGTGCCAGCAGTGCCAGACTCATGAAAGAGACCCAGTACTTC.

This sequence joins TRBV30 and TRBJ1-5; no reliable D call. Trimming left V 0 bases short and J 0 bases short, with 6 bases between. Per germline, CDR1 GTSNPN and CDR2 SVGIG (reference sequence). The CDR3 covers 14 residues. The CDR3, as DNA: TGTGCCTGGAGTGTAGTGGGTAGCAATCAGCCCCAGCATTTT. Translating gives CAWSVVGSNQPQHF.

V and J are TRBV5-1 and TRBJ2-5, with D possibly TRBD1 on 6 matching bases. The V end lost 0 bases, the J end lost 3 bases, and 9 bases lay between the germline ends. The germline CDR1 and CDR2 sequences are SGHRS and YFSETQ. This CDR3 has 14 amino acids. CDR3 loop: CASSLVPGEETQYF. The CDR3 DNA follows: TGCGCCAGCAGCTTGGTTCCAGGGGAAGAGACCCAGTACTTC.

CDR3 protein: CASSPTGNVGYTF. The DNA of the CDR3 is TGTGCCAGCAGCCCGACAGGGAATGTGGGCTACACCTTC. The chain combines TRBV5-4 with TRBJ1-2; 7 positions agree with TRBD1. The CDR3 extends over 13 amino acids. Germline CDR1 SGHNT, CDR2 YYREEE (reference sequence). V trimming: 4 bases; J trimming: 8 bases; junction bases outside the gene matches: 8.

The V call is TRBV6-4, the J call TRBJ2-1; D might be TRBD1 (6 bases). CDR1 and CDR2 from the germline V gene are MRHNA and SNTAGT. The CDR3 length is 15 residues. With 3 bases removed from V and 0 bases from J, the gap between germline ends came to 9 bases. The CDR3 region has the DNA TGTGCCAGCAGTGAACAGGGCAGCTCCTACAATGAGCAGTTCTTC. Protein sequence: CASSEQGSSYNEQFF.

This clone was detected only once. The same CDR3 arises from other DNA sequences in this sample as well. This chain's CDR3 is CASSEVTGDQPQHF. The DNA for the CDR3 is TGTGCCAGCAGTGAGGTTACAGGAGATCAGCCCCAGCATTTT. The V gene is TRBV6-1, the J gene TRBJ1-5; perhaps TRBD1 as D (5 bases). Germline V lookup: CDR1 MNHNS, CDR2 SASEGT. The CDR3 spans 14 residues. The V end lost 3 bases, the J end lost 5 bases, and 11 bases lay between the germline ends.

The V and J genes are TRBV4-1 and TRBJ1-4, with 9 bases matching TRBD1. Trimming at V came to 3 bases and at J to 0 bases, leaving 2 bases not matched to a gene. CDR1 is MGHRA, CDR2 YSYEKL, per germline. This CDR3 comprises 16 residues. The CDR3 region has the DNA TGCGCCAGCAGCCAGGGACAGGGTCCAACTAATGAAAAACTGTTTTTT. Translating it yields CASSQGQGPTNEKLFF.

The gene calls are TRBV11-2 and TRBJ2-5, with D possibly matching TRBD1 (5 bases). V was cut by 7 bases and J by 0 bases, with 12 bases left in between. Germline assignment: CDR1 SGHAT and CDR2 FQNNGV. CDR3 size: 14 residues. This CDR3 reads CASNTQGHQETQYF. For the CDR3, the DNA is TGTGCCAGCAACACGCAGGGCCACCAAGAGACCCAGTACTTC.

V gene TRBV5-1 combines with J gene TRBJ2-4; D possibly corresponds to TRBD2 (6 bases). This CDR3 has 15 amino acids. Germline values: CDR1 SGHRS, CDR2 YFSETQ. With 0 bases removed from V and 6 bases from J, the gap between germline ends came to 13 bases. CDR3 sequence: CASSLGRELVNIQYF. The CDR3 DNA reads as TGCGCCAGCAGCTTGGGACGGGAGTTGGTAAACATTCAGTACTTC.

A single count supports this clone. The V call is TRBV7-2, the J call TRBJ2-5; D may match TRBD1 or TRBD2 (5 bases each). This CDR3 comprises 14 residues. Germline V CDR1 and CDR2: SGHTA, FQGNSA. Trimming took off 6 bases at V and 1 base at J, with 12 bases between the two ends. CDR3 DNA sequence: TGTGCCAGCAGTTCCGGGACCCTCCAAGAGACCCAGTACTTC. Its translation is CASSSGTLQETQYF.

This chain uses TRBV6-5 with TRBJ2-1, with D hard to call. Trimming cost V 0 bases and J 6 bases, with 3 bases left between them. Germline V gives CDR1 MNHEY, CDR2 SVGAGI. This CDR3 is built from 12 residues. CDR3 residues: CASSYSGNEQFF. CDR3 bases: TGTGCCAGCAGTTACTCGGGCAATGAGCAGTTCTTC.

This chain uses TRBV7-9 with TRBJ1-1, with a tentative D call TRBD1 (5 bases). CDR1 SEHNR and CDR2 FQNEAQ come from the germline V gene (reference sequence). The CDR3 length is 15 residues. V was shortened by 8 bases and J by 0 bases, with 16 bases between the two germline ends. CDR3 in DNA: TGTGCCAGCGACCCATCTGGGGGAATGAACACTGAAGCTTTCTTT. It codes for CASDPSGGMNTEAFF.

Only a few counts were recorded for this clone. This rearrangement joins TRBV4-2 to TRBJ2-2, with 13 positions matching TRBD2. This CDR3 region has 18 residues. V shed 2 bases and J 3 bases; nucleotides not matched to a gene: 6. Germline V CDR1 and CDR2: LGHNA, YNFKEQ. CDR3 region: CASSQYGLAGVDTGELFF. The CDR3 nucleotides are TGTGCCAGCAGCCAATATGGACTAGCGGGAGTTGACACCGGGGAGCTGTTTTTT.

This chain uses TRBV29-1 with TRBJ2-1; possible D gene TRBD1, 5 bases. The germline V gene encodes CDR1 SQVTM and CDR2 ANQGSEA. V was pared by 0 bases and J by 3 bases, with 15 bases between. The CDR3 length is 16 residues. CDR3 DNA: TGCAGCGTTGAAGACGGTGGCAGGGAATTCTACAATGAGCAGTTCTTC. Amino acids: CSVEDGGREFYNEQFF.

The chain employs TRBV12-1 and TRBJ2-5; TRBD2 reflects the table's D call only, with no check against the DNA. TRBV12-1 is noted as a pseudogene. This CDR3 has 15 residues. The CDR3 region is CASPPMRSRGETQYF. The CDR3 DNA follows: TGTGCCAGCCCGCCGATGCGGAGTCGGGGGGAGACCCAGTACTTC.

J is TRBJ2-5 and V is TRBV27, with D perhaps assigned TRBD1 or TRBD2 (7 bases each). V lost 6 bases and J 5 bases, leaving 13 bases between the germline ends. Germline V gene data show CDR1 as MNHEY and CDR2 as SMNVEV (reference sequence). CDR3 length equals 13 residues. CDR3 region: CASRRQGGETQYF. The DNA for the CDR3 is TGTGCCAGCAGGAGACAGGGAGGGGAGACCCAGTACTTC.

CDR3 bases: TGTGCCAGCAGTCGGGGAAAGCAGTTCTTC. It codes for CASSRGKQFF. The chain employs TRBV2 and TRBJ2-1, with D perhaps matching TRBD2 (5 bases). From germline, CDR1 is SNHLY and CDR2 FYNNEI. V dropped 5 bases and J dropped 11 bases, with 7 bases sitting between them. There are 10 residues in the CDR3. Full variable domain (outside the CDR3, taken from reference TRBV2 and TRBJ2-1): EPEVTQTPSHQVTQMGQEVILRCVPISNHLYFYWYRQILGQKVEFLVSFYNNEISEKSEIFDDQFSVERPDGSNFTLKIRSTKLEDSAMYFCASSRGKQFFGPGTRLTVL.

This chain joins TRBV2 and TRBJ1-2; D is possibly TRBD1 (5 bases). Per the germline V gene, CDR1 is SNHLY and CDR2 is FYNNEI. V was cut by 7 bases and J by 8 bases, with 14 bases left in between. The CDR3 is 12 residues long. CDR3 bases: TGTGCCAGCACCCAGGGTGGTGAAGGCTACACCTTC. This gives the protein CASTQGGEGYTF.

This clone was observed a few times. The chain has TRBV28 and TRBJ1-2; D uncertain. V dropped 8 bases and J dropped 4 bases, with 11 bases sitting between them. Germline V gives CDR1 MDHEN, CDR2 SYDVKM. The CDR3 loop spans 12 amino acids. The CDR3 region has the DNA TGTGCCAGCTCCCAGCCTGGCTATGGCTACACCTTC. Its translation is CASSQPGYGYTF.

The chain couples TRBV4-1 to TRBJ1-4; no definite D call. Germline values: CDR1 MGHRA, CDR2 YSYEKL. The CDR3 is 17 amino acids. V was cut by 0 bases and J by 8 bases, with 19 bases left in between. The CDR3: CASSQDPVGNLREKLFF. Here the CDR3 DNA reads TGCGCCAGCAGCCAAGATCCGGTAGGGAACTTAAGGGAAAAACTGTTTTTT.

The genes are TRBV6-1 and TRBJ2-1; D remains unclear. The CDR3 totals 15 residues. Germline assignment: CDR1 MNHNS and CDR2 SASEGT. The V gene lost 2 bases and the J gene lost 0 bases, with 8 bases spanning the gap. CDR3 nucleotide sequence: TGTGCCAGCAGTGAACTTATAATCTCCTACAATGAGCAGTTCTTC. It specifies CASSELIISYNEQFF.

The rearrangement joins TRBV29-1 to TRBJ2-1, with 7 bases lining up with TRBD2. CDR1 is SQVTM, CDR2 ANQGSEA, per germline. This CDR3 is 15 amino acids long. Trimming removed 3 bases from V and 7 bases from J; junction bases left unmatched: 12. This CDR3 reads CSVDGRERGLNEQFF. The CDR3 nucleotides are TGCAGCGTTGACGGGCGGGAGAGGGGATTGAATGAGCAGTTCTTC.

The chain couples TRBV4-3 to TRBJ2-1; 12 nucleotides agree with TRBD1. Germline values: CDR1 LGHNA, CDR2 YSLEER. The ends lost 0 bases at V and 5 bases at J; junction bases unmatched: 5. CDR3 size: 17 residues. The DNA for the CDR3 is TGCGCCAGCAGCCAAGATCTCGGGACAGGGGGCCACAATGAGCAGTTCTTC. The encoded protein is CASSQDLGTGGHNEQFF.

V gene TRBV19 combines with J gene TRBJ1-1; TRBD1 matches 7 bases. This CDR3 has 17 amino acids. Germline V gives CDR1 LNHDA, CDR2 SQIVND (reference sequence). Trimming at V came to 3 bases and at J to 0 bases, leaving 10 bases not matched to a gene. As DNA, the CDR3 is TGTGCCAGTAGTATGACAGGGATTTTCGACCTGAACACTGAAGCTTTCTTT. It translates to CASSMTGIFDLNTEAFF.

Here the CDR3 reads CASSPPGANVLTF. CDR3 in DNA: TGTGCCAGCTCACCTCCCGGGGCCAACGTCCTGACTTTC. The chain employs TRBV18 and TRBJ2-6, with D uncertain. The CDR3 length is 13 residues. V was cut by 3 bases and J by 4 bases, with 4 bases left in between. The V gene's germline CDR1 is KGHSH and CDR2 LQKENI. Combining the CDR3 with reference TRBV18 and TRBJ2-6 gives the whole variable domain NAGVMQNPRHLVRRRGQEARLRCSPMKGHSHVYWYRQLPEEGLKFMVYLQKENIIDESGMPKERFSAEFPKEGPSILRIQQVVRGDSAAYFCASSPPGANVLTFGAGSRLTVL.

The gene calls are TRBV6-5 and TRBJ1-2; D not resolved. Germline CDR1 is MNHEY and CDR2 is SVGAGI. V was clipped by 8 bases and J by 7 bases, with 17 bases between them. This CDR3 is built from 13 residues. CDR3 nucleotide sequence: TGTGCCAGCGGCCTGGAGAGTCGCCGTGGCTACACCTTC. Its protein is CASGLESRRGYTF.